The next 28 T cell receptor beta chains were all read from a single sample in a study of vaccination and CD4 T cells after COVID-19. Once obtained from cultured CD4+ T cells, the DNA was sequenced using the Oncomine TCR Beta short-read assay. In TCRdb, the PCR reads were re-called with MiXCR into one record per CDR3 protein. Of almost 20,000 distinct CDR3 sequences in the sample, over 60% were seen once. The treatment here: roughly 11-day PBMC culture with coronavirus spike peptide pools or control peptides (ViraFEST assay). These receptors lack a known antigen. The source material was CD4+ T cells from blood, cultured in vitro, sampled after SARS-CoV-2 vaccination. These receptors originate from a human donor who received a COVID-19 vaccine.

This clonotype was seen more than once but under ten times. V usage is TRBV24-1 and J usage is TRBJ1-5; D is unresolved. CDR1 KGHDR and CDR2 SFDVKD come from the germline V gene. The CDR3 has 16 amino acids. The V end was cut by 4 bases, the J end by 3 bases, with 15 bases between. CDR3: CATSDLTAKPNQPQHF. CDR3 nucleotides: TGTGCCACCAGTGACCTCACAGCTAAACCCAATCAGCCCCAGCATTTT.

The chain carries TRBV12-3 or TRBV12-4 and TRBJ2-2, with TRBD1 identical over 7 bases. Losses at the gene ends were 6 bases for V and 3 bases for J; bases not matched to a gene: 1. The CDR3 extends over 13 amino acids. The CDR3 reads CASRGTDTGELFF. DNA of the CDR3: TGTGCCAGCAGGGGGACAGACACCGGGGAGCTGTTTTTT.

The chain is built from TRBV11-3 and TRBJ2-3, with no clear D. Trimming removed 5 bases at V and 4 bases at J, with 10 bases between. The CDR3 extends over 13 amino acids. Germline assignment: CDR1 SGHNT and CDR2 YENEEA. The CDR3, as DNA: TGTGCCAGCAGCCAAACCCGGGCAGATACGCAGTATTTT. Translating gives CASSQTRADTQYF.

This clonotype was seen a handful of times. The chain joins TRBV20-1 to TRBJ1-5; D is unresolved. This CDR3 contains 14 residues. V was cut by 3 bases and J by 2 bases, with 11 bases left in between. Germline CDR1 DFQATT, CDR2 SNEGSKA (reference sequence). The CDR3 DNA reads TGCAGTGCTAGGGCCAATCTAGGCAATCAGCCCCAGCATTTT. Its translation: CSARANLGNQPQHF.

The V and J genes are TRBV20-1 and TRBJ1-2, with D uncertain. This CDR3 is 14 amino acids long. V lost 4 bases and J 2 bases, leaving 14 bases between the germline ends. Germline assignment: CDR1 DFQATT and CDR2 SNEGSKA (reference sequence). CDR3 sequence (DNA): TGCAGTGCTAAGACCGAGAAAGTAAACTATGGCTACACCTTC. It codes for CSAKTEKVNYGYTF.

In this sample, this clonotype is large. The CDR3 sequence: CATGTANYGYTF. In DNA form, the CDR3 reads TGTGCCACTGGGACGGCTAACTATGGCTACACCTTC. V gene TRBV6-1 combines with J gene TRBJ1-2; D might be TRBD1 (5 bases). The CDR3 extends over 12 amino acids. Germline-derived CDR1 and CDR2 are MNHNS and SASEGT. V was cut by 10 bases and J by 0 bases, with 9 bases left in between.

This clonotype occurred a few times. CDR3 in DNA: TGCAGTGCTAGAGCAGGGCTCGGATACCAATCACCCCTCCACTTT. Its translation: CSARAGLGYQSPLHF. V usage is TRBV20-1 and J usage is TRBJ1-6; TRBD1 might be the D (5 bases). The germline gives CDR1 DFQATT, CDR2 SNEGSKA (reference sequence). This CDR3 spans 15 amino acids. V lost 1 base and J 10 bases, leaving 17 bases between the germline ends.

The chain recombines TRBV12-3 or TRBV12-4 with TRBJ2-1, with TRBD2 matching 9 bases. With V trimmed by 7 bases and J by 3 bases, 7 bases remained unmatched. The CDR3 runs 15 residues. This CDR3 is CASMSRGGHYNEQFF. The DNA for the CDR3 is TGTGCCAGCATGTCGCGGGGGGGCCACTACAATGAGCAGTTCTTC.

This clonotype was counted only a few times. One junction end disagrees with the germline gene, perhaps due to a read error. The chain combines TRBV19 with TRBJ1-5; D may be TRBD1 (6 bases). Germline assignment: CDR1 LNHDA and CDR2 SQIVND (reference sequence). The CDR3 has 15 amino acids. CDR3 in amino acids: CASSTRGTRNQPQHF. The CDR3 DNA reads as TGTGCTAGTAGTACCCGAGGGACACGCAATCAGCCCCAGCATTTT.

CDR3 sequence: CASRNKIAGSSYNSPLHF. In DNA, the CDR3 is TGTGCCAGCAGGAATAAAATTGCAGGGAGCTCCTATAATTCACCCCTCCACTTT. The chain recombines TRBV6-1 with TRBJ1-6; a weak D match, TRBD1 (5 bases). Germline V CDR1 and CDR2: MNHNS, SASEGT. The CDR3 spans 18 residues. Trimming pared 6 bases from V and 0 bases from J, leaving 18 bases between.

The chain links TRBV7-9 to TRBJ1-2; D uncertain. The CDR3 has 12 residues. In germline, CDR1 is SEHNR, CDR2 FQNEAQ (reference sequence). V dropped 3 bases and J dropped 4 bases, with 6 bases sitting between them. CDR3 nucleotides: TGTGCCAGCAGCTTGTTAGGCTATGGCTACACCTTC. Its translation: CASSLLGYGYTF.

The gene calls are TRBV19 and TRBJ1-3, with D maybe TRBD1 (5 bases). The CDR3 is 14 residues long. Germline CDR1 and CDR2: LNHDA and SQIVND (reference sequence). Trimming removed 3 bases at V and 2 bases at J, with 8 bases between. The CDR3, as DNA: TGTGCCAGTAGTATGATGACAGCTGGAAACACCATATATTTT. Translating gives CASSMMTAGNTIYF.

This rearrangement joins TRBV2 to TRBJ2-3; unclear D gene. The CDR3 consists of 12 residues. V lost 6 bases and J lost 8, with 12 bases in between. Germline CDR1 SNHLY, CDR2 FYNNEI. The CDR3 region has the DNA TGTGCCAGCAGGCAGGTCCGAGGTACGCAGTATTTT. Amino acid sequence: CASRQVRGTQYF. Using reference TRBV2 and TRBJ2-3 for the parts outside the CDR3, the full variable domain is EPEVTQTPSHQVTQMGQEVILRCVPISNHLYFYWYRQILGQKVEFLVSFYNNEISEKSEIFDDQFSVERPDGSNFTLKIRSTKLEDSAMYFCASRQVRGTQYFGPGTRLTVL.

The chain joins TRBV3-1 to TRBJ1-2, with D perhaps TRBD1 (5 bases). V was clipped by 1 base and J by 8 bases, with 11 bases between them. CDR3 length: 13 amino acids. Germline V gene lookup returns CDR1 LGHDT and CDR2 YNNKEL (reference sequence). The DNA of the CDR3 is TGTGCCAGCAGCCAAGTGAGGGGAGGAGGCTACACCTTC. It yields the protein CASSQVRGGGYTF.

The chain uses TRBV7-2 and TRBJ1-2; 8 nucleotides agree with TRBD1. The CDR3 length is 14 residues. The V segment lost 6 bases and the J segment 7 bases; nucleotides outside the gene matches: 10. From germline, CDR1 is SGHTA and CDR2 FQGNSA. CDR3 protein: CASRGDRGRGGYTF. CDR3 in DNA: TGTGCCAGCAGGGGTGACAGGGGACGAGGTGGCTACACCTTC.

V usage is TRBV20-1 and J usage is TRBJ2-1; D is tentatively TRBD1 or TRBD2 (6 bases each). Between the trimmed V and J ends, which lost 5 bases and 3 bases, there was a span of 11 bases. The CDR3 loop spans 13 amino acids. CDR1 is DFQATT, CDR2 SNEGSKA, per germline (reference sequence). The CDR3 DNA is TGCAGTGCTGCTGGAGGGGGCTACAATGAGCAGTTCTTC. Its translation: CSAAGGGYNEQFF.

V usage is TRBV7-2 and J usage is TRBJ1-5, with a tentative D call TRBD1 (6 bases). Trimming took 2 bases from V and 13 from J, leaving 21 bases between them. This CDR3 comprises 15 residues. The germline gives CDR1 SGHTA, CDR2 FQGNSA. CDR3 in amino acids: CASSLISVPLDRQHF. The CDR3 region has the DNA TGTGCCAGCAGCTTAATATCGGTTCCCCTCGACAGGCAGCATTTT.

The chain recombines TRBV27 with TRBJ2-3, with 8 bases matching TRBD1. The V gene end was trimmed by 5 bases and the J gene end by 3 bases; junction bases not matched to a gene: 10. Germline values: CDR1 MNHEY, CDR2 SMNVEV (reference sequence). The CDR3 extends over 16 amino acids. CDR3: CASSPYRGIGTDTQYF. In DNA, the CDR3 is TGTGCCAGCAGTCCCTACAGGGGGATAGGTACAGATACGCAGTATTTT.

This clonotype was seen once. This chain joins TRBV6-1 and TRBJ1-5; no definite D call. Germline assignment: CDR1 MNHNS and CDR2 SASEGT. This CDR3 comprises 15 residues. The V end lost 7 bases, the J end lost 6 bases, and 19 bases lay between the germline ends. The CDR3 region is CASIMSHGSTQPQHF. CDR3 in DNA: TGTGCCAGCATCATGAGTCATGGGTCCACTCAGCCCCAGCATTTT.

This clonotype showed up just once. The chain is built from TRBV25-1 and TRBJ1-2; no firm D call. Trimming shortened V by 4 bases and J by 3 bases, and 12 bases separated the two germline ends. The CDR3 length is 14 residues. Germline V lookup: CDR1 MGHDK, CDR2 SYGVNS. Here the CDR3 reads CASSASTYDYGYTF. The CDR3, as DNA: TGTGCCAGCAGTGCGAGTACCTACGACTATGGCTACACCTTC.

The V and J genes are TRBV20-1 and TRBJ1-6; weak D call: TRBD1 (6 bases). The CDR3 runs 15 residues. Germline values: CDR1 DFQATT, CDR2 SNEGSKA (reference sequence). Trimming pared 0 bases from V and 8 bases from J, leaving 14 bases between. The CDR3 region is CSARDERAGDSPLHF. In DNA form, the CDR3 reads TGCAGTGCTAGAGATGAGAGGGCAGGGGATTCACCCCTCCACTTT.

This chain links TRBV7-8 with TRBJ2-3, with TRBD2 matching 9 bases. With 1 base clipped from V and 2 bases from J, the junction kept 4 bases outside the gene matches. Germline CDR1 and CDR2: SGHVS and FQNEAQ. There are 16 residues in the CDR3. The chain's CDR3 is CASSLVAGADTDTQYF. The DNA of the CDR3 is TGTGCCAGCAGCTTAGTAGCGGGGGCGGACACAGATACGCAGTATTTT.

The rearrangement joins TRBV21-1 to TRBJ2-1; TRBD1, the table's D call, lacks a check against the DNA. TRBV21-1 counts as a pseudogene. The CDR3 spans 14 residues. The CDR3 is CASSKGDSYNEQFF. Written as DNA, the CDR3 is TGTGCCAGCAGCAAGGGGGACTCCTACAATGAGCAGTTCTTC.

CDR3 residues: CARSLAARGADTQYF. CDR3 sequence (DNA): TGTGCCAGAAGCTTGGCGGCGCGAGGGGCAGATACGCAGTATTTT. The chain recombines TRBV5-3 with TRBJ2-3, with D perhaps assigned TRBD1 or TRBD2 (5 bases each). TRBV5-3 is designated an ORF whose function remains uncertain. The V and J ends lost 0 bases and 4 bases respectively, with 12 bases between them. The CDR3 length is 15 residues.

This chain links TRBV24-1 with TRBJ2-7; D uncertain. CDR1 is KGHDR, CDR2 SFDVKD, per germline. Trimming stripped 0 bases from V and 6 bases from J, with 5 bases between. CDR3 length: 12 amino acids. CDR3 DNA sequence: TGTGCCACCAGTGATTTGGGTGGCGAGCAGTACTTC. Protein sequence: CATSDLGGEQYF.

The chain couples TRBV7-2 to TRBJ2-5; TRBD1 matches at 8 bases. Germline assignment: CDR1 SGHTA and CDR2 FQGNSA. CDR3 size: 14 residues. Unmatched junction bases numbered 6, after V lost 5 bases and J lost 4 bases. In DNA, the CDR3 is TGTGCCAGCAGCCTTCGGACAGGGATAGAGACCCAGTACTTC. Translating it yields CASSLRTGIETQYF.

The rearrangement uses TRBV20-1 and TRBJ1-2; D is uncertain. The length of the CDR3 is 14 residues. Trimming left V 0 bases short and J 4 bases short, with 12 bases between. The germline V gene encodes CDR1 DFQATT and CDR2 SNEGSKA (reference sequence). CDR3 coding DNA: TGCAGTGCTAGAGAGCAGAAGGGATTCTATGGCTACACCTTC. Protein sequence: CSAREQKGFYGYTF.

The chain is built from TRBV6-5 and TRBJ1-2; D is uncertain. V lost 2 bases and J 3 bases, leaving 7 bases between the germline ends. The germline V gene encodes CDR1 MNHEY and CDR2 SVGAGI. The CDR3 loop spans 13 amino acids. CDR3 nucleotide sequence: TGTGCCAGCAGTTACCCCGGGGACTATGGCTACACCTTC. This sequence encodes CASSYPGDYGYTF.